What follows are 16 T cell receptor beta chains derived from one specimen sequenced in a study of blood T cell repertoires in COVID-19. TCRdb's table, derived via immunoSEQ multiplex PCR, lists solely in-frame clones and lacks some. The sample includes about 140,000 clones, roughly 83% of them seen just once. The source material was PBMCs or T cells enriched from blood (not recorded which). Receptors originate from a man in his sixties or seventies who had been exposed to COVID-19.

This clone was counted once. The rearrangement joins TRBV6-2 or TRBV6-3 to TRBJ1-1; D unresolved. Germline CDR1 is MNHEY and CDR2 is SVGEGT. V lost 2 bases, J lost 3 bases, and 25 bases lay in between. The CDR3 loop spans 19 amino acids. This chain's CDR3 is CASSYLSGSSAVLYTEAFF. For the CDR3, the DNA is TGTGCCAGCAGTTACCTAAGCGGGAGCTCTGCCGTCCTGTACACTGAAGCTTTCTTT.

This chain uses TRBV9 with TRBJ1-6, with 7 positions matching TRBD1. The germline V gene has CDR1 SGDLS and CDR2 YYNGEE. This CDR3 has 15 residues. V was clipped by 4 bases and J by 7 bases; unmatched bases: 8. CDR3: CASSLLGQTNSPLHF. CDR3 sequence (DNA): TGTGCCAGCAGCCTTTTGGGACAGACAAATTCACCCCTCCACTTT.

The genes are TRBV4-3 and TRBJ2-2; 9 bases match TRBD2. The CDR3 length is 16 residues. CDR1 LGHNA and CDR2 YSLEER come from the germline V gene. The V and J ends lost 0 bases and 1 base, in that order; junction bases with no gene match: 0. The CDR3 bases are TGCGCCAGCAGCCAAGATAGCGGGAGGAACACCGGGGAGCTGTTTTTT. Translation: CASSQDSGRNTGELFF.

The genes are TRBV11-2 and TRBJ1-5; the match to TRBD1 covers 8 bases. Per germline, CDR1 SGHAT and CDR2 FQNNGV. This CDR3 comprises 16 residues. J lost 4 bases, V lost 3 bases, and 8 bases had no gene match. CDR3 nucleotide sequence: TGTGCCAGCAGCTTTGGACAGGGCCTAGGGAATCAGCCCCAGCATTTT. Translated, it gives CASSFGQGLGNQPQHF.

A single count supports this clone. The chain carries TRBV5-1 and TRBJ1-1; D gene ambiguous. The CDR3 is 15 residues long. CDR1 SGHRS and CDR2 YFSETQ come from the germline V gene. The germline V and J ends were trimmed by 4 bases and 0 bases, with 13 bases remaining between them. The CDR3 sequence is CASSAARGLNTEAFF. In nucleotides, the CDR3 is TGCGCCAGCAGCGCTGCCCGGGGATTGAACACTGAAGCTTTCTTT.

The chain is built from TRBV5-6 and TRBJ2-1, with D maybe TRBD1 (6 bases). Germline CDR1 SGHDT, CDR2 YYEEEE. Trimming pared 0 bases from V and 7 bases from J, leaving 11 bases between. This CDR3 contains 14 residues. CDR3 sequence (DNA): TGTGCCAGCAGCTTGGGACAGGAGCGGAATGAGCAGTTCTTC. As protein: CASSLGQERNEQFF.

This clone was counted once. The chain joins TRBV19 to TRBJ1-5; D is unresolved. Looked up from germline, CDR1 is LNHDA and CDR2 is SQIVND (reference sequence). This CDR3 comprises 12 residues. V lost 8 bases and J lost 5, with 10 bases in between. In DNA form, the CDR3 reads TGTGCCAGTTCCCTAATCGATCAGCCCCAGCATTTT. This translates into CASSLIDQPQHF.

The rearrangement uses TRBV19 and TRBJ1-5, with unresolved D. Germline V gene data show CDR1 as LNHDA and CDR2 as SQIVND (reference sequence). The CDR3 contains 15 residues. Between the trimmed V and J ends, which lost 7 bases and 2 bases, there was a span of 15 bases. CDR3: CASNPLPRGNQPQHF. The CDR3 nucleotides are TGTGCCAGTAATCCCCTCCCCCGGGGCAATCAGCCCCAGCATTTT.

J is TRBJ2-1 and V is TRBV5-1; 10 nucleotides agree with TRBD1. With 0 bases clipped from V and 5 bases from J, the junction kept 11 bases outside the gene matches. The germline V gene encodes CDR1 SGHRS and CDR2 YFSETQ. The CDR3 is 18 amino acids. CDR3 sequence: CASSLAGGDRGLDNEQFF. Written as DNA, the CDR3 is TGCGCCAGCAGCTTGGCGGGCGGTGACAGGGGGCTGGACAATGAGCAGTTCTTC.

The chain joins TRBV28 to TRBJ2-7; 7 bases match TRBD1. Germline V gene lookup returns CDR1 MDHEN and CDR2 SYDVKM. With 6 bases clipped from V and 6 bases from J, the junction kept 5 bases outside the gene matches. The CDR3 consists of 12 residues. The CDR3 loop is CASSPQGFEQYF. The CDR3, as DNA: TGTGCCAGCAGCCCACAGGGGTTCGAGCAGTACTTC.

This clone was seen ten or more times. The V and J genes are TRBV4-3 and TRBJ2-7; the match to TRBD1 covers 10 bases. This CDR3 region has 17 residues. Trimming took 4 bases from V and 2 from J; bases not matched to a gene: 11. CDR1 LGHNA and CDR2 YSLEER come from the germline V gene. The CDR3 coding sequence is TGCGCCAGCAGCCCGGGACAGGGGAAGAGTGGCGCCTACGAGCAGTACTTC. Translation gives CASSPGQGKSGAYEQYF.

This sequence joins TRBV7-2 and TRBJ2-7; D may be TRBD1 (6 bases). In germline, CDR1 is SGHTA, CDR2 FQGNSA. The CDR3 is 14 residues long. Trimming shortened V by 1 base and J by 7 bases, and 14 bases separated the two germline ends. Written as DNA, the CDR3 is TGTGCCAGCAGCTTAGGTAACAGGGCAGGAGAGCAGTACTTC. It specifies CASSLGNRAGEQYF.

V gene TRBV5-6 combines with J gene TRBJ2-7; 11 nucleotides line up with TRBD1. This CDR3 spans 16 amino acids. The germline V gene encodes CDR1 SGHDT and CDR2 YYEEEE. The trim removed 5 bases at V and 2 bases at J, leaving 9 bases unmatched. CDR3: CASRPTPGQGAYEQYF. The CDR3 coding sequence is TGTGCCAGCAGACCTACTCCGGGACAGGGGGCCTACGAGCAGTACTTC.

This clone has just a few counts. This rearrangement joins TRBV4-1 to TRBJ2-3, with 13 bases that match TRBD2. CDR3 length equals 17 residues. V gave up 5 bases and J gave up 4 bases; unmatched junction bases: 9. Germline V gene data show CDR1 as MGHRA and CDR2 as YSYEKL. The CDR3 reads CASSGTSGKTWSDTQYF. The CDR3 nucleotides read TGCGCCAGCAGCGGGACTAGCGGGAAGACATGGTCAGATACGCAGTATTTT.

The J gene is TRBJ1-4, the V gene TRBV7-9; D is ambiguous. The CDR3 extends over 11 amino acids. V was pared by 6 bases and J by 8 bases, with 7 bases between. Germline CDR1 SEHNR, CDR2 FQNEAQ (reference sequence). The chain's CDR3 is CASSREEKLFF. The CDR3 DNA reads as TGTGCCAGCAGTCGAGAGGAAAAACTGTTTTTT.

The gene calls are TRBV18 and TRBJ2-5, with D possibly matching TRBD1 (5 bases). Looked up from germline, CDR1 is KGHSH and CDR2 is LQKENI. This CDR3 comprises 11 residues. V lost 3 bases and J lost 7, with 6 bases in between. The CDR3 loop is CASSPQGTQYF. CDR3 sequence (DNA): TGTGCCAGCTCACCCCAGGGGACCCAGTACTTC.